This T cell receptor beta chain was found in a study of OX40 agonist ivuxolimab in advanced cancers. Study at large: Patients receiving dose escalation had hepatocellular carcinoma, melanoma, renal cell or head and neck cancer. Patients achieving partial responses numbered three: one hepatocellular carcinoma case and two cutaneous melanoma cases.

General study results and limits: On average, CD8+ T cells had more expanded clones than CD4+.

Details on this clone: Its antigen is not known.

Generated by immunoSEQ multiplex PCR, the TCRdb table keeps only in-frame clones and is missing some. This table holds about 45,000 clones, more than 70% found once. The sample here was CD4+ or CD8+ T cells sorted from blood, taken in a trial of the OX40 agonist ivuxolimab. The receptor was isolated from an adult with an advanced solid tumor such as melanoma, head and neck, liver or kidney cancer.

The CDR3 sequence: CASSKDRLTTNTGELFF. The CDR3 coding sequence is TGTGCCAGCAGCAAAGACAGACTAACTACGAACACCGGGGAGCTGTTTTTT. This chain joins TRBV7-2 and TRBJ2-2; the D call may be TRBD1 or TRBD2 (5 bases each). V was clipped by 5 bases and J by 0 bases, with 16 bases between them. The V gene's germline CDR1 is SGHTA and CDR2 FQGNSA. The CDR3 spans 17 residues.